A single sample gave rise to the 25 T cell receptor beta chains below, sequenced in a study of T cells after posttransplantation cyclophosphamide. A marrow graft followed busulfan-fludarabine conditioning, with cyclophosphamide on days +3 and +4. The data were produced by immunoSEQ multiplex PCR, yet TCRdb's version contains in-frame clones alone and is incomplete. The sample contains 15,000 to 25,000 clones, about 90% of which appear only once. The sample here was PBMCs, taken after allogeneic stem cell transplant with posttransplant cyclophosphamide. Receptor source: a female patient aged 40-50 years who received an allogeneic stem cell transplant from a related donor, was CMV-positive, and had no GVHD. The graft donor may account for some of the T cells.

The chain has TRBV7-2 and TRBJ1-2; 9 bases line up with TRBD1. V shed 2 bases and J 6 bases; nucleotides not matched to a gene: 10. The CDR3 runs 16 residues. Germline lookup yields CDR1 SGHTA and CDR2 FQGNSA. CDR3 in amino acids: CASSLRIRTGEDGYTF. CDR3 DNA sequence: TGTGCCAGCAGCTTAAGGATCCGGACAGGGGAAGATGGCTACACCTTC.

The V call is TRBV29-1, the J call TRBJ2-3, with D perhaps TRBD2 (7 bases). This CDR3 spans 13 amino acids. Germline values: CDR1 SQVTM, CDR2 ANQGSEA. Trimming removed 8 bases at V and 6 bases at J, with 18 bases between. CDR3 coding DNA: TGCAGCTCGTCAGGGGCGGGAGTGGATACGCAGTATTTT. It yields the protein CSSSGAGVDTQYF.

V gene TRBV7-3 combines with J gene TRBJ2-1, with 8 bases that match TRBD2. This CDR3 comprises 15 residues. The germline CDR1 and CDR2 sequences are SGHTA and FQGTGA. V was clipped by 5 bases and J by 7 bases; unmatched bases: 10. In nucleotides, the CDR3 is TGTGCCAGCAGCCCGGGGGGGGGAGGTAAGAATGAGCAGTTCTTC. Translated, it gives CASSPGGGGKNEQFF.

There are a few counts of this clone. This sequence joins TRBV23-1 and TRBJ1-2, with D possibly TRBD1 on 6 matching bases. TRBV23-1 is marked as an open reading frame, function uncertain. The CDR3 extends over 16 amino acids. V was trimmed by 2 bases and J by 3 bases, leaving 16 bases between them. Here the CDR3 reads CASSQGGGLPHYGYTF. Written as DNA, the CDR3 is TGCGCCAGCAGTCAAGGGGGCGGACTCCCCCACTATGGCTACACCTTC.

V usage is TRBV7-3 and J usage is TRBJ2-7; TRBD2 might be the D (6 bases). This CDR3 region has 13 residues. Trimming removed 0 bases at V and 6 bases at J, with 9 bases between. The germline gives CDR1 SGHTA, CDR2 FQGTGA. This CDR3 is CASSLTLATEQYF. The CDR3, as DNA: TGTGCCAGCAGCTTAACCCTAGCGACCGAGCAGTACTTC.

J is TRBJ2-7 and V is TRBV28; D call uncertain. CDR3 size: 11 residues. Germline CDR1 and CDR2: MDHEN and SYDVKM. Trimming removed 6 bases at V and 1 base at J, with 4 bases between. This chain's CDR3 is CASSGSYEQYF. The CDR3 DNA follows: TGTGCCAGCAGCGGTTCCTACGAGCAGTACTTC.

The chain links TRBV6-6 to TRBJ1-2; D may be TRBD1 (6 bases). Trimming removed 4 bases at V and 6 bases at J, with 9 bases between. CDR3 size: 12 residues. Germline CDR1 is MNHNY and CDR2 is SVGAGI (reference sequence). CDR3 amino acids: CASSLRQDGYTF. In DNA, the CDR3 is TGTGCCAGCAGTTTGAGACAGGATGGCTACACCTTC.

In DNA form, the CDR3 reads TGCGCCAGCAGCATCGACATGGGCGAGCAGTACTTC. This gives the protein CASSIDMGEQYF. The gene calls are TRBV5-1 and TRBJ2-7, with unresolved D. The CDR3 totals 12 residues. Per germline, CDR1 SGHRS and CDR2 YFSETQ. Trimming left V 4 bases short and J 6 bases short, with 11 bases between.

This chain connects TRBV28 to TRBJ1-3; 9 bases map to TRBD1. Trimming at V came to 6 bases and at J to 5 bases, leaving 14 bases not matched to a gene. The CDR3 extends over 17 amino acids. The germline gives CDR1 MDHEN, CDR2 SYDVKM. CDR3 bases: TGTGCCAGCAGCACTGGGTGGAACAGGGGGCTTCGAAACACCATATATTTT. This gives the protein CASSTGWNRGLRNTIYF.

V gene TRBV6-4 combines with J gene TRBJ1-2, with a weak D call TRBD1 (5 bases). Trimming shortened V by 2 bases and J by 4 bases, and 17 bases separated the two germline ends. CDR1 is MRHNA and CDR2 is SNTAGT in the germline V gene. The CDR3 extends over 16 amino acids. CDR3 region: CASSDGFRGDIYGYTF. CDR3 nucleotide sequence: TGTGCCAGCAGTGACGGGTTTAGGGGCGATATCTATGGCTACACCTTC.

The J gene is TRBJ2-3, the V gene TRBV9; the D gene is possibly TRBD2 (6 bases). The CDR3 is 14 amino acids. The germline gives CDR1 SGDLS, CDR2 YYNGEE. V lost 3 bases and J 5 bases, leaving 13 bases between the germline ends. DNA for the CDR3: TGTGCCAGCAGCGCCAACAACGGGGGAGATACGCAGTATTTT. It translates to CASSANNGGDTQYF.

This rearrangement joins TRBV5-6 to TRBJ2-4; 8 bases agree with TRBD1. This CDR3 contains 17 residues. Losses at the gene ends were 0 bases for V and 3 bases for J; bases not matched to a gene: 8. Germline CDR1 and CDR2: SGHDT and YYEEEE. CDR3 sequence: CASSLVSGGFIKNIQYF. CDR3 nucleotide sequence: TGTGCCAGCAGCTTGGTTTCAGGGGGCTTCATCAAAAACATTCAGTACTTC.

V gene TRBV30 combines with J gene TRBJ2-7; D possibly corresponds to TRBD1 (6 bases). Between the trimmed V and J ends, which lost 4 bases and 2 bases, there was a span of 15 bases. Germline V CDR1 and CDR2: GTSNPN, SVGIG (reference sequence). The CDR3 sequence is 14 residues long. CDR3 nucleotide sequence: TGTGCCTGGAAACCCCAGGGGCCCGCCTACGAGCAGTACTTC. Amino acid sequence: CAWKPQGPAYEQYF. Full variable domain (remainder filled in from reference TRBV30 and TRBJ2-7): SQTIHQWPATLVQPVGSPLSLECTVEGTSNPNLYWYRQAAGRGLQLLFYSVGIGQISSEVPQNLSASRPQDRQFILSSKKLLLSDSGFYLCAWKPQGPAYEQYFGPGTRLTVT.

This chain joins TRBV10-1 and TRBJ2-1; 15 bases agree with TRBD2. The trim removed 9 bases at V and 7 bases at J, leaving 13 bases unmatched. In germline, CDR1 is WNHNN, CDR2 SYGVQD (reference sequence). The CDR3 is 17 amino acids. The DNA for the CDR3 is TGCGCCAGTCCCTTCAAGAGGACTAGCGGGAGGGCGAATGAGCAGTTCTTC. It is translated as CASPFKRTSGRANEQFF.

To note about this clone: This may come from a read error, since a much larger clone is one base off. The J gene is TRBJ2-3, the V gene TRBV4-2; D possibly corresponds to TRBD2 (6 bases). Germline lookup yields CDR1 LGHNA and CDR2 YNFKEQ. The CDR3 consists of 16 residues. Trimming took off 4 bases at V and 2 bases at J, with 16 bases between the two ends. The CDR3 is CASSLNGGRVTDTQYF. The CDR3 nucleotides read TGTGCCAGCAGCCTAAATGGAGGGCGGGTCACAGATACGCAGTATTTT.

A single count supports this clone. The gene calls are TRBV7-8 and TRBJ2-1; 12 bases fit TRBD2. The length of the CDR3 is 18 residues. Per the germline V gene, CDR1 is SGHVS and CDR2 is FQNEAQ. V was clipped by 5 bases and J by 5 bases; unmatched bases: 13. The DNA for the CDR3 is TGTGCCAGCAGCCTTCTAGCGGGAGGGAAATATTTGAACAATGAGCAGTTCTTC. Translated: CASSLLAGGKYLNNEQFF.

This clone was found a few times. The chain couples TRBV7-9 to TRBJ2-1; the match to TRBD2 covers 7 bases. Germline assignment: CDR1 SEHNR and CDR2 FQNEAQ (reference sequence). CDR3 length: 16 amino acids. The V gene end was trimmed by 5 bases and the J gene end by 6 bases; junction bases not matched to a gene: 13. This CDR3 reads CASSRDGGSVSNEQFF. The CDR3 nucleotides are TGTGCCAGCAGCCGAGATGGCGGGAGTGTTTCCAATGAGCAGTTCTTC.

V gene TRBV7-9 combines with J gene TRBJ2-1; D gene uncertain. CDR3 length: 14 residues. V lost 1 base and J lost 5, with 9 bases in between. CDR1 and CDR2 (germline): SEHNR, FQNEAQ (reference sequence). The CDR3 DNA follows: TGTGCCAGCAGCTTAGTAGTTAGTCACAATGAGCAGTTCTTC. It encodes CASSLVVSHNEQFF.

The rearrangement links TRBV28 to TRBJ2-2; D is ambiguous. Germline values: CDR1 MDHEN, CDR2 SYDVKM. This CDR3 region has 16 residues. Deletions cut 2 bases from V and 2 bases from J, with 12 bases between. As DNA, the CDR3 is TGTGCCAGCAGTTTAGCGCAGACGGGTAACACCGGGGAGCTGTTTTTT. This encodes CASSLAQTGNTGELFF.

The rearrangement links TRBV2 to TRBJ2-2; 9 bases match TRBD2. The CDR3 is 16 residues long. Germline V lookup: CDR1 SNHLY, CDR2 FYNNEI. V gave up 6 bases and J gave up 4 bases; unmatched junction bases: 9. The CDR3 spells CASSSIAGVITGELFF. DNA of the CDR3: TGTGCCAGCAGCTCTATAGCGGGAGTGATCACCGGGGAGCTGTTTTTT.

The gene calls are TRBV18 and TRBJ2-7; D not resolved. The CDR3 loop spans 13 amino acids. Trimming removed 1 base at V and 2 bases at J, with 6 bases between. Germline values: CDR1 KGHSH, CDR2 LQKENI. CDR3: CASSPHNPYEQYF. The CDR3 nucleotides are TGTGCCAGCTCACCACACAACCCCTACGAGCAGTACTTC.

The table lists this clone with a count of one. The chain uses TRBV28 and TRBJ1-1; tentative D call: TRBD1 (6 bases). V gave up 5 bases and J gave up 0 bases, with 13 bases separating them. Germline V CDR1 and CDR2: MDHEN, SYDVKM. This CDR3 contains 15 residues. CDR3 sequence (DNA): TGTGCCAGCAGTCCTTACGCAGGGGTGAACACTGAAGCTTTCTTT. Translation: CASSPYAGVNTEAFF.

The V gene is TRBV28, the J gene TRBJ2-7; D remains ambiguous. This CDR3 contains 13 residues. The germline V and J ends were trimmed by 1 base and 5 bases, with 9 bases remaining between them. Germline assignment: CDR1 MDHEN and CDR2 SYDVKM. In DNA form, the CDR3 reads TGTGCCAGCAGTTTATACGGGTTCAACGAGCAGTACTTC. Its translation: CASSLYGFNEQYF. The whole variable domain, remainder taken from reference TRBV28 and TRBJ2-7, is DVKVTQSSRYLVKRTGEKVFLECVQDMDHENMFWYRQDPGLGLRLIYFSYDVKMKEKGDIPEGYSVSREKKERFSLILESASTNQTSMYLCASSLYGFNEQYFGPGTRLTVT.

A word on this clone: Within the sample, other DNA sequences also encode this same CDR3. The rearrangement joins TRBV5-4 to TRBJ2-7; D may be TRBD2 (6 bases). CDR3 size: 15 residues. Germline CDR1 and CDR2: SGHNT and YYREEE (reference sequence). The V end lost 0 bases, the J end lost 6 bases, and 16 bases lay between the germline ends. The CDR3, as DNA: TGTGCCAGCAGCTTGGGGGGACTTTCTGGGATCGAGCAGTACTTC. Its translation: CASSLGGLSGIEQYF.

This clone was observed a few times. This sequence joins TRBV28 and TRBJ1-5, with 8 bases aligning to TRBD1. Germline V CDR1 and CDR2: MDHEN, SYDVKM. J gave up 5 bases and V 5 bases, and 8 bases lay outside the gene matches. The CDR3 length is 15 residues. The CDR3 DNA sequence: TGTGCCAGCAGTGCCGCAGGGGGCCCCGATCAGCCCCAGCATTTT. Residues: CASSAAGGPDQPQHF.